Listed below are T cell receptor beta chains from one sample, sequenced in a study of T-cell reconstitution after alpha-beta-depleted transplantation in children. TCRdb re-called the PCR reads with MiXCR, one entry per CDR3 protein. Of just over 350,000 distinct CDR3 sequences in the sample, about an eighth were seen once. The sample in question was PBMCs, obtained from the stem cell graft. The receptors derive from a human donor who donated a stem cell graft to a child with Fanconi anemia. Each CDR3 is given with its conserved first and last residue. A D gene is named only where the DNA matches it firmly. A clone size is listed for some rows: how often the clone was seen (once, few, many), or a class if it is expanded.

CDR3nt: TGTGCCAGCAGTTTTTCCGCGGGCCAGATCCAAGGCTTC
CDR3aa: CASSFSAGQIQGF
abundance: NA
j_gene: TRBJ1-2
v_gene: TRBV28
d_gene: NA

CDR3nt: TGTGCCAGCAGCTCTAGCGGGTCCTACAATGAGCAGTTCTTC
CDR3aa: CASSSSGSYNEQFF
abundance: many
j_gene: TRBJ2-1
v_gene: TRBV12-3/TRBV12-4
d_gene: TRBD2

CDR3nt: TGCGCCAGCAGCTTGGAATGGGGGGCGGAGGAAAAACTGTTTTTT
CDR3aa: CASSLEWGAEEKLFF
abundance: few
j_gene: TRBJ1-4
v_gene: TRBV5-1
d_gene: NA

CDR3nt: TGTGCCAGCAGTTTTATGACAGGGGCCACTGAAGCTTTCTTT
CDR3aa: CASSFMTGATEAFF
abundance: NA
j_gene: TRBJ1-1
v_gene: TRBV12-3/TRBV12-4
d_gene: TRBD1

CDR3nt: TGCAGCGTTGAAAAAGGGGCCGCTCGTTCTAGCACAGATACGCAGTATTTT
CDR3aa: CSVEKGAARSSTDTQYF
abundance: few
j_gene: TRBJ2-3
v_gene: TRBV29-1
d_gene: NA

CDR3nt: TGCAGCGTTGAAGATCCTACAGGGAGGGGTGAGCAGTTCTTC
CDR3aa: CSVEDPTGRGEQFF
abundance: NA
j_gene: TRBJ2-1
v_gene: TRBV29-1
d_gene: NA

CDR3nt: TGTGCCAGCTGTTTAAGATTCGGGGGCAGCGTATGGGAGCAGTTCTTC
CDR3aa: CASCLRFGGSVWEQFF
abundance: few
j_gene: TRBJ2-1
v_gene: TRBV27
d_gene: NA

CDR3nt: TGTGCCAGCAGGACGACAGGGGACACCGGGGAGCTGTTTTTT
CDR3aa: CASRTTGDTGELFF
abundance: few
j_gene: TRBJ2-2
v_gene: TRBV9
d_gene: TRBD1

CDR3nt: TGCAGTGCGAGGGTTTCTGTCGGACTTGAAGCTTTCTTT
CDR3aa: CSARVSVGLEAFF
abundance: NA
j_gene: TRBJ1-1
v_gene: TRBV20-1
d_gene: NA

CDR3nt: TGTGCCAGCATTATGACAGGGAGTAGGGGCGAGCAGTACTTC
CDR3aa: CASIMTGSRGEQYF
abundance: many
j_gene: TRBJ2-7
v_gene: TRBV12-3/TRBV12-4
d_gene: TRBD1

CDR3nt: TGTGCCAGCAGTGGCCAGATGGGGACAGGGGGATCCTACGAGCAGTACTTC
CDR3aa: CASSGQMGTGGSYEQYF
abundance: few
j_gene: TRBJ2-7
v_gene: TRBV2
d_gene: TRBD1

CDR3nt: TGTGCCAGCAGCGGGGGGGACATCGGGGCCGAGCAGTTCTTC
CDR3aa: CASSGGDIGAEQFF
abundance: few
j_gene: TRBJ2-1
v_gene: TRBV5-5
d_gene: NA

CDR3nt: TGCAGCGTCCTGGAACAGGTGAACACTGAAGCTTTCTTT
CDR3aa: CSVLEQVNTEAFF
abundance: many
j_gene: TRBJ1-1
v_gene: TRBV29-1
d_gene: NA

CDR3nt: TGTGCCAGCAGCTTAGAGGTCTTGGGTACGCAGTATTTT
CDR3aa: CASSLEVLGTQYF
abundance: few
j_gene: TRBJ2-3
v_gene: TRBV11-2
d_gene: NA

CDR3nt: TGTGCCAGCAGCTTATGGGGGGGCCGCGGGGAGCTGTTTTTT
CDR3aa: CASSLWGGRGELFF
abundance: few
j_gene: TRBJ2-2
v_gene: TRBV7-2
d_gene: NA

CDR3nt: TGTGCCATCAGTGCGTCCTACATTGAGCAGTTCTTC
CDR3aa: CAISASYIEQFF
abundance: NA
j_gene: TRBJ2-1
v_gene: TRBV10-3
d_gene: NA

CDR3nt: TGCAGCGCTCTCACGGATTACGGGGAAAAACTGTTTTTT
CDR3aa: CSALTDYGEKLFF
abundance: few
j_gene: TRBJ1-4
v_gene: TRBV29-1
d_gene: NA

CDR3nt: TGTGCCAGCTCACCTGCAGGACAGAGCACAGATACGCAGTATTTT
CDR3aa: CASSPAGQSTDTQYF
abundance: few
j_gene: TRBJ2-3
v_gene: TRBV18
d_gene: NA

CDR3nt: TGTGCCAGCAGTTCTGGGATTGGTGGCTACACCTTC
CDR3aa: CASSSGIGGYTF
abundance: NA
j_gene: TRBJ1-2
v_gene: TRBV6-5
d_gene: NA

CDR3nt: TGTGCCAGCAGCTTATCACAGGGTTACACCGGGGAGCTGTTTTTT
CDR3aa: CASSLSQGYTGELFF
abundance: many
j_gene: TRBJ2-2
v_gene: TRBV7-8
d_gene: NA

CDR3nt: TGTGCCACCAGTGATTGGGGGGACAGTGGAACCGGGGAGCTGTTTTTT
CDR3aa: CATSDWGDSGTGELFF
abundance: NA
j_gene: TRBJ2-2
v_gene: TRBV24-1
d_gene: NA

CDR3nt: TGTGCCAGCAGTCCCCGAGTATTATACAATGAGCAGTTCTTC
CDR3aa: CASSPRVLYNEQFF
abundance: many
j_gene: TRBJ2-1
v_gene: TRBV28
d_gene: NA

CDR3nt: TGCGCCAGCAGCTTGGTACAGGCAGAAGAGACCCAGTACTTC
CDR3aa: CASSLVQAEETQYF
abundance: few
j_gene: TRBJ2-5
v_gene: TRBV5-1
d_gene: NA

CDR3nt: TGTGCTAGCAGCTGGGGAACAGGGGGCACCGGGGAGCTGTTTTTT
CDR3aa: CASSWGTGGTGELFF
abundance: NA
j_gene: TRBJ2-2
v_gene: TRBV7-7
d_gene: TRBD1

CDR3nt: TGCAGTGCTAGAATAGGGACTTTCTCTAGCACAGATACGCAGTATTTT
CDR3aa: CSARIGTFSSTDTQYF
abundance: few
j_gene: TRBJ2-3
v_gene: TRBV20-1
d_gene: NA

CDR3nt: TGCAGTGCTAGAGATCCCCCAGGGTGGAAAGAGACCCAGTACTTC
CDR3aa: CSARDPPGWKETQYF
abundance: many
j_gene: TRBJ2-5
v_gene: TRBV20-1
d_gene: NA

CDR3nt: TGTGCCAGCAGCCTCGAGGGGGCAGTTCAAGAGACCCAGTACTTC
CDR3aa: CASSLEGAVQETQYF
abundance: few
j_gene: TRBJ2-5
v_gene: TRBV4-2
d_gene: TRBD1

CDR3nt: TGTGCCAGCAGCCTCGGGACAGTCACCGGGGAGCTGTTTTTT
CDR3aa: CASSLGTVTGELFF
abundance: NA
j_gene: TRBJ2-2
v_gene: TRBV7-9
d_gene: TRBD1

CDR3nt: TGCAGCGAACTAGCGGGGGGCACAGATACGCAGTATTTT
CDR3aa: CSELAGGTDTQYF
abundance: many
j_gene: TRBJ2-3
v_gene: TRBV29-1
d_gene: TRBD2

CDR3nt: TGTGCCAGCAGCTTTCAGGGGGGGAACCAAGAGACCCAGTACTTC
CDR3aa: CASSFQGGNQETQYF
abundance: NA
j_gene: TRBJ2-5
v_gene: TRBV7-2
d_gene: NA

CDR3nt: TGCGCCAGCAGCCTAGCTAGCGGGGTGGGCTCCTACAATGAGCAGTTCTTC
CDR3aa: CASSLASGVGSYNEQFF
abundance: few
j_gene: TRBJ2-1
v_gene: TRBV5-1
d_gene: TRBD2

CDR3nt: TGTGCCAGCAGTTGGGGACAGCCGTCTGGAAACACCATATATTTT
CDR3aa: CASSWGQPSGNTIYF
abundance: NA
j_gene: TRBJ1-3
v_gene: TRBV12-3/TRBV12-4
d_gene: TRBD1

CDR3nt: TGTGCCAGCAGCTCCACAGGGGGACTCGCCAAAAACATTCAGTACTTC
CDR3aa: CASSSTGGLAKNIQYF
abundance: few
j_gene: TRBJ2-4
v_gene: TRBV11-2
d_gene: TRBD1

CDR3nt: TGCGCCAGCAGCGCGGACAGTACCACCGGGGAGCTGTTTTTT
CDR3aa: CASSADSTTGELFF
abundance: NA
j_gene: TRBJ2-2
v_gene: TRBV5-1
d_gene: NA

CDR3nt: TGTGCCAGCAGCTTAGAATACGGCACAGATACGCAGTATTTT
CDR3aa: CASSLEYGTDTQYF
abundance: many
j_gene: TRBJ2-3
v_gene: TRBV11-2
d_gene: NA

CDR3nt: TGTGCCAGCAGTGAAAGGTCGGCGGCTGAAGCTTTCTTT
CDR3aa: CASSERSAAEAFF
abundance: few
j_gene: TRBJ1-1
v_gene: TRBV6-1
d_gene: NA

CDR3nt: TGTGCCACCGGATACAGGGCTGATCAGCCCCAGCATTTT
CDR3aa: CATGYRADQPQHF
abundance: few
j_gene: TRBJ1-5
v_gene: TRBV15
d_gene: NA

CDR3nt: TGCGCCAGCAGCCAAGTCCCGAGCGCTGAAGCTTTCTTT
CDR3aa: CASSQVPSAEAFF
abundance: few
j_gene: TRBJ1-1
v_gene: TRBV4-1
d_gene: NA

CDR3nt: TGTGCCAGCAGCCGACTAGCGGGGGCTAACAATGAGCAGTTCTTC
CDR3aa: CASSRLAGANNEQFF
abundance: few
j_gene: TRBJ2-1
v_gene: TRBV12-3/TRBV12-4
d_gene: TRBD2